A single T cell receptor (beta chain) is shown here with its context. Its antigen is unidentified. The record originates from a study of beta chain features in type 1 diabetes. Across the whole study: Researchers looked at around 100 million sorted cells across all samples. Findings of the study overall: Moderate but significant shortening of TCRB CDR3s was recorded in all four CD4+ subsets from Type 1 diabetes patients.

Each of the CD4+ naive, central memory, regulatory and stem cell-like memory populations was sorted via CD45RO/CCR7/CD25/CD127/CD95/CD27. The authors obtained over 95% purity in all sorted populations. Sequencing targeted expressed TCRB transcripts, as all isolated RNA had been reverse transcribed. TCRdb's table, derived via immunoSEQ multiplex PCR, lists solely in-frame clones and lacks some. The repertoire holds 100,000 to 150,000 clones, with around 9% as singletons. Trimming took 4 bases from V and 8 from J, leaving 20 bases between them. This CDR3 region has 15 residues. The germline CDR1 and CDR2 sequences are MDHEN and SYDVKM.

The genes are TRBV28 and TRBJ1-2, with D perhaps TRBD1 (6 bases). The specimen was central memory CD4+ T cells from blood. The TCR sequence derives from a man aged 25 to 40 with type 1 diabetes. CDR3 protein: CASSSIGGGAGGYTF. The CDR3 nucleotides read TGTGCCAGCAGTTCTATCGGAGGGGGGGCGGGCGGCTACACCTTC.